A selection of T cell receptor beta chains follows, all from one sample in a study of shared clonotypes between healthy human individuals. Here immunoSEQ multiplex PCR was the method, and the copy in TCRdb shows in-frame clones only, minus some. The repertoire has roughly 640,000 clones, less than 85% of them found once; the top ten carry roughly 1.7%. Input material: memory CD4+ T cells sorted from blood. Receptors originate from a woman in her 30s in good health. The CDR3 runs from the conserved cysteine through the conserved F or W. The D gene is left open where the match is weak. Size is stated for part of the rows, as once, few or many counts, or as a class when the clone is expanded.

TRBD1	TRBJ2-7	TRBV5-4	15	.	CASSSGYRGAYEQYF	TGTGCCAGCAGCTCCGGTTACAGGGGAGCCTACGAGCAGTACTTC
TRBD1	TRBJ1-3	TRBV5-1	16	.	CASSSGQGLGGNTIYF	TGCGCCAGCAGCTCTGGACAGGGGCTGGGTGGAAACACCATATATTTT
.	TRBJ1-1	TRBV5-1	13	.	CASSEGERTEAFF	TGCGCCAGCAGTGAGGGGGAGCGCACTGAAGCTTTCTTT
.	TRBJ1-1	TRBV7-9	17	.	CASGPAAASESTVEAFF	TGTGCCAGCGGACCCGCGGCAGCTTCGGAATCTACCGTAGAAGCTTTCTTT
TRBD1	TRBJ2-5	TRBV4-1	16	.	CASSPGQGSREETQYF	TGCGCCAGCAGCCCGGGACAGGGGTCGCGAGAGGAGACCCAGTACTTC
.	TRBJ1-1	TRBV29-1	12	.	CSPTILNTEAFF	TGCAGCCCCACGATATTGAACACTGAAGCTTTCTTT
.	TRBJ2-3	TRBV13	15	.	CASSLKGSGADTQYF	TGTGCCAGCAGCTTGAAAGGGTCCGGAGCGGATACGCAGTATTTT
.	TRBJ2-7	TRBV6-1	15	many	CASSEHREVLRGQYF	TGTGCCAGCAGTGAACATAGGGAGGTTCTACGAGGGCAGTACTTC
TRBD1	TRBJ1-3	TRBV5-1	15	once	CASSAGQLSGNTIYF	TGCGCCAGCAGCGCGGGACAGCTCTCTGGAAACACCATATATTTT
.	TRBJ2-1	TRBV4-1	16	.	CASSQVGGRSYNEQFF	TGCGCCAGCAGCCAAGTAGGAGGGAGGTCCTACAATGAGCAGTTCTTC
.	TRBJ1-4	TRBV28	17	.	CASSFYGPGGANEKLFF	TGTGCCAGCAGTTTTTACGGGCCGGGGGGGGCTAATGAAAAACTGTTTTTT
TRBD2	TRBJ2-1	TRBV9	17	.	CASSVEGLAGNYNEQFF	TGTGCCAGCAGCGTAGAGGGGCTAGCGGGAAACTACAATGAGCAGTTCTTC
TRBD1	TRBJ2-2	TRBV28	13	few	CASHGQATGELFF	TGTGCCAGCCATGGACAGGCTACCGGGGAGCTGTTTTTT
TRBD2	TRBJ2-1	TRBV28	18	once	CASSLYSGRAGTYNEQFF	TGTGCCAGCAGTTTATATAGCGGGAGAGCCGGGACCTACAATGAGCAGTTCTTC
TRBD2	TRBJ2-7	TRBV2	14	once	CASSPDGRAHEQYF	TGTGCCAGCAGTCCCGACGGGAGGGCACACGAGCAGTACTTC
TRBD2	TRBJ2-7	TRBV5-1	19	.	CASSRVTSGMDLEPYEQYF	TGCGCCAGCAGCAGAGTGACTAGCGGGATGGACTTGGAACCCTACGAGCAGTACTTC
.	TRBJ1-2	TRBV30	13	.	CAWSGLTYYGYTF	TGTGCCTGGAGTGGACTTACCTACTATGGCTACACCTTC